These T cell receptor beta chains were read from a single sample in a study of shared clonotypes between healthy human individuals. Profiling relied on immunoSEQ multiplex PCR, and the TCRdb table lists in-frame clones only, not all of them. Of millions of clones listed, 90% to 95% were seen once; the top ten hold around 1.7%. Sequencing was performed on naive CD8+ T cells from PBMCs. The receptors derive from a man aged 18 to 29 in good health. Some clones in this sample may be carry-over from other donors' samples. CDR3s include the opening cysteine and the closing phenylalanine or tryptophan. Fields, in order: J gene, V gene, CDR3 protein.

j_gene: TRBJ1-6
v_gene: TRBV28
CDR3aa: CASNTGFNSPLHF

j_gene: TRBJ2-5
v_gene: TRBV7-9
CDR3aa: CAGRSGPQETQYF

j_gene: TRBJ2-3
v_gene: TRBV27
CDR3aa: CASSLVREVTQYF

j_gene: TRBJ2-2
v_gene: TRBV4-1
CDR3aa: CASTGDLGGELFF

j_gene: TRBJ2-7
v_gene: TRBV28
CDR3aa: CASSSRTDTYEQYF

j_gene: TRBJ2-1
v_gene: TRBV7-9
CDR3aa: CASSPSFPPDEQFF

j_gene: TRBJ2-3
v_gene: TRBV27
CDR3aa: CASSSGGLAGSHTDTQYF

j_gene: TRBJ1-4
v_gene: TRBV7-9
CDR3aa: CASSSGTGHEKLFF

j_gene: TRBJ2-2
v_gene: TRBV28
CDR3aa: CASSLWPGGQNTGELFF

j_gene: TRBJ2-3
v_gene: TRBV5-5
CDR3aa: CASTIGRDQRVTDTQYF

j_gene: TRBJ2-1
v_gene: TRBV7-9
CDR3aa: CASSALAGPSYNEQFF

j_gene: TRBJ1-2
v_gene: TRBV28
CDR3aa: CASFFICGYTF

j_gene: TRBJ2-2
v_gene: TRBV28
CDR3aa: CASGYEGELFF

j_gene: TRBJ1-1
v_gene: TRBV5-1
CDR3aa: CASSLEGMNTEAFF

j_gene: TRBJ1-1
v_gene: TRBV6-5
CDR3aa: CASSYGGGEAFF

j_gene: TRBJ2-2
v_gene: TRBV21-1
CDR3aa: CASSKEEFVETNTGELFF

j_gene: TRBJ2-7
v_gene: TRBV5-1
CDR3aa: CASSAGTNTIEQYF

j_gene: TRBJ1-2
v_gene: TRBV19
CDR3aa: CASRATYGYTF

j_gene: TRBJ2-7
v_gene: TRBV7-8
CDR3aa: CASSWMSSGGLEQYF

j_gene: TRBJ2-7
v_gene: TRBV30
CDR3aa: CAWRWRGNSYEQYF

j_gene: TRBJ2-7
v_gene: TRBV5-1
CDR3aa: CASSLGAYYEQYF

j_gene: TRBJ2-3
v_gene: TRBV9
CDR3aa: CASTVGGSTDTQYF

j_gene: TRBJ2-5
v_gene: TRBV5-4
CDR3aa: CASSPVSEQETQYF

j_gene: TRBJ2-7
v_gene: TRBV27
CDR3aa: CASSLYPDSYEQYF

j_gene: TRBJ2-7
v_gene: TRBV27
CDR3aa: CASSSPRDRVYEQYF

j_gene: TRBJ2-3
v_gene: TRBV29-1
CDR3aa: CSVEVRVAGPADTQYF

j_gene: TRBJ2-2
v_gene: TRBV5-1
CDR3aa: CASSLMREAIGELFF

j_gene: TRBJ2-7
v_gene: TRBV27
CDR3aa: CASSAGLVNYEQYF

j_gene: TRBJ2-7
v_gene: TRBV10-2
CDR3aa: CASSDPGSVRSYEQYF

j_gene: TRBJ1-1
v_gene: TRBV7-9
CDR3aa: CASSPRQGTGLTEAFF

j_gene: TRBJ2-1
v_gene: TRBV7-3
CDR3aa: CASSVDRGPGNEQFF

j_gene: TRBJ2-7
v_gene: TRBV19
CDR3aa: CASSGRDYPYEQYF

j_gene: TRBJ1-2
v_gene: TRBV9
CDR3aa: CASSVATGPNYGYTF

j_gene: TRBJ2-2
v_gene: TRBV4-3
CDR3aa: CASSQGIADGELFF

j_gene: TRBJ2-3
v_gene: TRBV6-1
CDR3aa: CASRVPDVDTQYF

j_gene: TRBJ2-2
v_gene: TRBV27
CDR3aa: CASSYSLGETTGELFF

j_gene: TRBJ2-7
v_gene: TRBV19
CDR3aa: CASSIRPSGRYEQYF

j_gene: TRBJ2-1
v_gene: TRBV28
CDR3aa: CASSLARSYNEQFF

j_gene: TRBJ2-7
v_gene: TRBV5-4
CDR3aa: CASSGKTGYRDDSYEQYF

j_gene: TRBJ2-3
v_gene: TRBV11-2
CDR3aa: CASSFGNRIADTQYF

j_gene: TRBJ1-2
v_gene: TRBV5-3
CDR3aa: CARSLTLLYYGYTF

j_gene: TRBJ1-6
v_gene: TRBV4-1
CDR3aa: CASSQRGLPGSPLHF

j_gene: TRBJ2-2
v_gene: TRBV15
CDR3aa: CATSREISDRGNTGELFF

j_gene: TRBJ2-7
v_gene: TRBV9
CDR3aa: CASSEGLAVTGEQYF

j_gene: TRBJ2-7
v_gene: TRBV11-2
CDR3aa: CASSPPWTSGSSYEQYF

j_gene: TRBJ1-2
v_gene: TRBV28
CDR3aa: CASSSRGRQGGYTF

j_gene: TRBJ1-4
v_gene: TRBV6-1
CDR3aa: CASSEDREGRKLFF

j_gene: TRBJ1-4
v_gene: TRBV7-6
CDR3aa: CASSLSRVTPNEKLFF

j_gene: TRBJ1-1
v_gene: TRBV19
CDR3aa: CASKAGGQNTEAFF

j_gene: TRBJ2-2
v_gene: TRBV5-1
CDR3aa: CASSFYWDPNTGELFF

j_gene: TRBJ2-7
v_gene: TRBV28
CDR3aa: CASSWDRDFYEQYF

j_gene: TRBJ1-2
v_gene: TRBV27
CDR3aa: CASSVRAGERNYGYTF